This T cell receptor beta chain was found in a study of patients and donors after allogeneic stem cell transplantation (dated by TCRdb to 2020 to 2021). Per the germline V gene, SNHLY is the CDR1 and FYNNEI is the CDR2. At the junction V is shortened by 10 bases and J by 7 bases; bases outside the gene matches: 2. The CDR3 measures 12 amino acids from cysteine to phenylalanine. The sequence is cut down to CDR3 DNA, 36 bases in frame from base 1. The library was prepared using RT-PCR. TCRdb names NextSeq 550 as the instrument used. In-frame beta chains were kept once TCRdb had trimmed the public reads at Q25 with fastp and called clones with MiXCR. All rows with the same CDR3 protein become a single entry with the most common DNA and genes. For this sample the table gives around 200,000 distinct CDR3 sequences, of which 35% to 45% were detected only once. Jointly, the top ten make up around 10% of the sample.

Concerning this clonotype itself: Its target antigen remains unknown. The sample holds no much larger clone one base away, and base qualities are not on file.

The receptor comes from a human donor who was either an allogeneic HSCT recipient or a stem cell or donor lymphocyte infusion donor (not recorded which). It is not recorded whose cells these are; they may come from a transplant donor. Sequencing was performed on blood, either unsorted or a sorted T cell fraction (not recorded which). The chain employs TRBV2 and TRBJ1-4, with TRBD1 identical over 11 junction bases. The CDR3 reads CATGTGGEKLFF. The DNA sequence follows: TGTGCCACCGGGACAGGGGGTGAAAAACTGTTTTTT.